This T cell receptor (beta chain) emerged from a study of cytomegalovirus exposure and HLA in healthy donors. In its sample, this clone was seen once. What it binds is unknown. PCR involved 60 Vbeta and 13 Jbeta primers. In the source study's methods: A later analysis tallied approximately 87 million unique TCR beta chains, 9.5 million to 14 million of them shared. The table came from immunoSEQ multiplex PCR; TCRdb's copy has only in-frame clones and leaves some out. The D gene and trimming were derived from the DNA, and the V and J assignments and clone size from that table. The sample has 150,000 to 200,000 clones, around 80% seen once. Study findings and constraints: Presence/absence comparisons presumed near-even sequencing depth among donors.

Germline values: CDR1 LNHDA, CDR2 SQIVND (reference sequence). Losses at the gene ends were 7 bases for V and 0 bases for J; bases not matched to a gene: 7. This CDR3 region has 15 residues. The sample consisted of PBMCs. This clonotype was sampled from a woman between 40 and 50 years old in good health and CMV-seronegative. V and J are TRBV19 and TRBJ1-2, with TRBD1 matching over 8 bases. CDR3 nucleotides: TGTGCCAGTACTAACAGGGGGAGTACTAACTATGGCTACACCTTC. As protein: CASTNRGSTNYGYTF.